The 23 T cell receptor beta chains presented below share a single source sample, sequenced in a study of human T cells and chemical hapten exposure. Extraction of total RNA was performed on unfractionated whole blood. TCRdb fed the 5' RACE reads into MiXCR, producing one record per CDR3 protein. The sample has some 150,000 distinct CDR3 sequences, around 4% seen once. The source is a female donor in good health.

This clonotype showed up many times. V and J are TRBV7-9 and TRBJ1-3, with D uncertain. CDR1 is SEHNR, CDR2 FQNEAQ, per germline (reference sequence). This CDR3 is 16 amino acids long. V lost 1 base and J lost 2, with 12 bases in between. CDR3 bases: TGTGCCAGCAGCTTAGGCCCAATGGGTCCTGGAAACACCATATATTTT. This gives the protein CASSLGPMGPGNTIYF.

This clonotype was detected many times. CDR3 coding DNA: TGCGCCAGCAGCTTTCTGGCGGGGGGGCCGGGGGAGACCCAGTACTTC. This codes for CASSFLAGGPGETQYF. The chain employs TRBV5-1 and TRBJ2-5, with TRBD2 matching 9 bases. Germline loops: CDR1 SGHRS, CDR2 YFSETQ. Trimming cost V 2 bases and J 5 bases; bases outside gene matches: 10. This CDR3 region has 16 residues. Supplemented by reference TRBV5-1 and TRBJ2-5, the full variable domain reads KAGVTQTPRYLIKTRGQQVTLSCSPISGHRSVSWYQQTPGQGLQFLFEYFSETQRNKGNFPGRFSGRQFSNSRSEMNVSTLELGDSALYLCASSFLAGGPGETQYFGPGTRLLVL.

This clonotype was observed a handful of times. The gene calls are TRBV5-4 and TRBJ1-3; a weak D match, TRBD1 (5 bases). CDR1 and CDR2 from the germline V gene are SGHNT and YYREEE (reference sequence). The CDR3 sequence is 17 residues long. V lost 0 bases to trimming and J lost 0 bases, with 13 bases between them. CDR3 bases: TGTGCCAGCAGCTTGGGTGCAGGGTCTCGCTCTGGAAACACCATATATTTT. It specifies CASSLGAGSRSGNTIYF.

Only a few counts were recorded for this clonotype. V and J are TRBV5-5 and TRBJ1-4; weak D call: TRBD1 (6 bases). Germline loops: CDR1 SGHKS, CDR2 YYEKEE (reference sequence). V was pared by 6 bases and J by 4 bases, with 13 bases between. The CDR3 contains 14 residues. In DNA, the CDR3 is TGTGCCAGCACCTACAGGGTGGGTAATGAAAAACTGTTTTTT. Its translation is CASTYRVGNEKLFF. Using reference TRBV5-5 and TRBJ1-4 for the parts outside the CDR3, the full variable domain is DAGVTQSPTHLIKTRGQQVTLRCSPISGHKSVSWYQQVLGQGPQFIFQYYEKEERGRGNFPDRFSARQFPNYSSELNVNALLLGDSALYLCASTYRVGNEKLFFGSGTQLSVL.

This clonotype was counted ten times or more. V and J are TRBV5-6 and TRBJ1-2, with D unclear. The CDR3 totals 14 residues. V lost 4 bases, J lost 1 base, and 11 bases lay in between. CDR1 is SGHDT and CDR2 is YYEEEE in the germline V gene. The CDR3: CASSLDTLNYGYTF. Written as DNA, the CDR3 is TGTGCCAGCAGCCTCGACACACTTAACTATGGCTACACCTTC.

This clonotype was counted between two and nine times. The chain couples TRBV10-3 to TRBJ2-5, with TRBD2 matching over 13 bases. Trimming at V came to 6 bases and at J to 4 bases, leaving 5 bases not matched to a gene. CDR1 and CDR2 from the germline V gene are ENHRY and SYGVKD. The CDR3 contains 15 residues. CDR3 sequence: CAIRGTSGGAETQYF. The CDR3, as DNA: TGTGCCATCAGAGGAACTAGCGGGGGGGCAGAGACCCAGTACTTC.

Ten or more counts support this clonotype. V usage is TRBV7-2 and J usage is TRBJ2-5; the D is unclear. This CDR3 comprises 15 residues. The ends were cut back, 5 bases at V and 1 base at J, with 14 bases in the middle. Germline V CDR1 and CDR2: SGHTA, FQGNSA. The chain's CDR3 is CASSLKVRGQETQYF. In nucleotides, the CDR3 is TGTGCCAGCAGCCTAAAAGTACGAGGCCAAGAGACCCAGTACTTC. Based on the CDR3 plus reference TRBV7-2 and TRBJ2-5, the full variable domain is GAGVSQSPSNKVTEKGKDVELRCDPISGHTALYWYRQSLGQGLEFLIYFQGNSAPDKSGLPSDRFSAERTGGSVSTLTIQRTQQEDSAVYLCASSLKVRGQETQYFGPGTRLLVL.

In this sample, this clonotype turned up a few times. The V and J genes are TRBV12-3 or TRBV12-4 and TRBJ1-1; possible D gene TRBD1, 5 bases. The length of the CDR3 is 13 residues. Trimming stripped 2 bases from V and 9 bases from J, with 13 bases between. The CDR3 loop is CASSLKGPVKAFF. For the CDR3, the DNA is TGTGCCAGCAGTTTAAAGGGGCCGGTAAAAGCTTTCTTT.

The chain has TRBV19 and TRBJ1-2, with D maybe TRBD1 (5 bases). Germline V gene lookup returns CDR1 LNHDA and CDR2 SQIVND (reference sequence). The CDR3 sequence is 14 residues long. V was pared by 9 bases and J by 8 bases, with 22 bases between. CDR3 nucleotides: TGTGCCAGCAGCAGATATGGACGGGACTGGGGCTACACCTTC. Protein sequence: CASSRYGRDWGYTF.

This clonotype has a count of ten or more. The chain combines TRBV7-3 with TRBJ2-6; D ambiguous. The CDR3 is made up of 15 amino acids. Trimming left V 5 bases short and J 0 bases short, with 8 bases between. The germline V gene encodes CDR1 SGHTA and CDR2 FQGTGA. CDR3 loop: CASSQSFSGANVLTF. In DNA, the CDR3 is TGTGCCAGCAGCCAGTCCTTCTCTGGGGCCAACGTCCTGACTTTC.

This clonotype was observed many times. This rearrangement joins TRBV21-1 to TRBJ2-1; TRBD2 is the table's D call, not checked against the DNA. TRBV21-1 is deemed a pseudogene. The CDR3 extends over 16 amino acids. The CDR3 region is CASSSPSGGAWNEQFF. The CDR3 DNA is TGTGCCAGCAGCTCCCCTAGCGGGGGGGCCTGGAATGAGCAGTTCTTC.

This clonotype was seen repeatedly, ten times or more. CDR3 in amino acids: CSARTRTGSSGTEAFF. In DNA form, the CDR3 reads TGCAGTGCTAGAACGAGGACAGGGTCAAGTGGCACTGAAGCTTTCTTT. The chain recombines TRBV20-1 with TRBJ1-1, with 8 nucleotides matching TRBD1. Trimming at V came to 2 bases and at J to 4 bases, leaving 12 bases not matched to a gene. The CDR3 is 16 amino acids. Looked up from germline, CDR1 is DFQATT and CDR2 is SNEGSKA (reference sequence).

This clonotype was seen ten or more times. The V and J genes are TRBV7-9 and TRBJ2-7, with a weak D call TRBD2 (5 bases). V lost 6 bases to trimming and J lost 0 bases, with 9 bases between them. This CDR3 contains 13 residues. In germline, CDR1 is SEHNR, CDR2 FQNEAQ (reference sequence). CDR3 coding DNA: TGTGCCAGCAGGCTGGGGAGCTCCTACGAGCAGTACTTC. Translating it yields CASRLGSSYEQYF.

Points on this clonotype: This may be a read error, as it is one base from a much larger clone. The rearrangement links TRBV5-1 to TRBJ2-5; D gene uncertain. The CDR3 length is 13 residues. Germline V gene lookup returns CDR1 SGHRS and CDR2 YFSETQ. In DNA, the CDR3 is TGCGCCAGCAGCGGATTGGAGCAAGAGACCCGGTACTTC. Amino acid sequence: CASSGLEQETRYF.

This clonotype has a count of ten or more. V and J are TRBV12-3 or TRBV12-4 and TRBJ1-1; no reliable D call. Trimming shortened V by 3 bases and J by 4 bases, and 9 bases separated the two germline ends. This CDR3 is 13 amino acids long. CDR3 in DNA: TGTGCCAGCAGTTTCGGACTGAGCACTGAAGCTTTCTTT. It encodes CASSFGLSTEAFF.

The sample holds many counts of this clonotype. The J gene is TRBJ2-2, the V gene TRBV7-3, with unresolved D. The V end lost 1 base, the J end lost 0 bases, and 3 bases lay between the germline ends. Germline-derived CDR1 and CDR2 are SGHTA and FQGTGA. The CDR3 loop spans 14 amino acids. CDR3 sequence: CASSLKTNTGELFF. CDR3 DNA sequence: TGTGCCAGCAGCTTAAAGACGAACACCGGGGAGCTGTTTTTT. The whole variable domain, filled in from reference TRBV7-3 and TRBJ2-2, reads GAGVSQTPSNKVTEKGKYVELRCDPISGHTALYWYRQSLGQGPEFLIYFQGTGAADDSGLPNDRFFAVRPEGSVSTLKIQRTERGDSAVYLCASSLKTNTGELFFGEGSRLTVL.

This clonotype was counted ten times or more. At one end, the junction sequence differs from germline, possibly due to a read error. The genes are TRBV6-1 and TRBJ2-7, with D unclear. The CDR3 runs 14 residues. The germline V gene has CDR1 MNHNS and CDR2 SASEGT. The CDR3 nucleotides read TGTGCCAGCAGTGAAGACCCACAGCAGCTCGAGGAGTACTTC. Amino acid sequence: CASSEDPQQLEEYF.

This clonotype was seen a few times. The chain recombines TRBV20-1 with TRBJ1-1; D is undetermined. Trimming stripped 2 bases from V and 1 base from J, with 14 bases between. CDR1 DFQATT and CDR2 SNEGSKA come from the germline V gene (reference sequence). CDR3 length equals 15 residues. The DNA for the CDR3 is TGCAGTGCTAGAACATTTTTTGAGGAGAACACTGAAGCTTTCTTT. This sequence encodes CSARTFFEENTEAFF.

The gene calls are TRBV6-2 or TRBV6-3 and TRBJ2-3; D perhaps matches TRBD2 (6 bases). V was cut by 1 base and J by 1 base, with 15 bases left in between. Looked up from germline, CDR1 is MNHEY and CDR2 is SVGEGT. The CDR3 consists of 17 residues. The CDR3 DNA reads as TGTGCCAGCAGTTACTTGGGGGGTCAACTTGGCACAGATACGCAGTATTTT. Translation gives CASSYLGGQLGTDTQYF.

The rearrangement joins TRBV18 to TRBJ1-3, with D unclear. V was pared by 0 bases and J by 4 bases, with 1 base between. The CDR3 consists of 12 residues. The germline gives CDR1 KGHSH, CDR2 LQKENI. As DNA, the CDR3 is TGTGCCAGCTCACCACCCGGAAACACCATATATTTT. Its translation: CASSPPGNTIYF. Supplemented by reference TRBV18 and TRBJ1-3, the full variable domain reads NAGVMQNPRHLVRRRGQEARLRCSPMKGHSHVYWYRQLPEEGLKFMVYLQKENIIDESGMPKERFSAEFPKEGPSILRIQQVVRGDSAAYFCASSPPGNTIYFGEGSWLTVV.

This clonotype was recorded at least ten times. The chain employs TRBV6-5 and TRBJ2-6; no reliable D call. The germline V and J ends were trimmed by 6 bases and 2 bases, with 17 bases remaining between them. Per germline, CDR1 MNHEY and CDR2 SVGAGI. The CDR3 consists of 17 residues. CDR3 protein: CASRQGEQWAGANVLTF. Here the CDR3 DNA reads TGTGCCAGCAGGCAAGGAGAACAGTGGGCTGGGGCCAACGTCCTGACTTTC.

This clonotype came up many times. This chain uses TRBV12-3 or TRBV12-4 with TRBJ2-7, with TRBD1 matching 11 bases. Trimming cost V 9 bases and J 5 bases; bases outside gene matches: 6. The CDR3 runs 13 residues. Here the CDR3 DNA reads TGTGCCAGTCAGGACAGGGGGCGTGACGAGCAGTACTTC. It is translated as CASQDRGRDEQYF.

This clonotype was counted ten times or more. The rearrangement joins TRBV7-2 to TRBJ1-5; D ambiguous. Germline lookup yields CDR1 SGHTA and CDR2 FQGNSA. V was trimmed by 2 bases and J by 7 bases, leaving 15 bases between them. CDR3 length: 15 residues. The CDR3 sequence: CASSLWEGLRQPQHF. CDR3 bases: TGTGCCAGCAGCTTATGGGAGGGTTTGAGGCAGCCCCAGCATTTT.